Following are 19 T cell receptor beta chains from one sample sequenced in a study of cytomegalovirus exposure and HLA in healthy donors. Profiled with immunoSEQ multiplex PCR; TCRdb holds only in-frame clones, not every one. This table has around 220,000 clones, over 80% appearing once. Sequencing was done on a sample of PBMCs. The receptors come from a woman aged 25-40 years in good health and CMV-seropositive.

V usage is TRBV30 and J usage is TRBJ1-2; D is undetermined. Trimming took off 0 bases at V and 0 bases at J, with 11 bases between the two ends. The CDR3 loop spans 15 amino acids. Per germline, CDR1 GTSNPN and CDR2 SVGIG (reference sequence). CDR3 sequence reads: CAWSVPSRANYGYTF. DNA of the CDR3: TGTGCCTGGAGTGTACCAAGCAGAGCTAACTATGGCTACACCTTC.

This clone was recorded once. The CDR3 DNA reads as TGTGCCAGCAGTGTGGACACCAGCTCCTACGAGCAGTACTTC. It codes for CASSVDTSSYEQYF. The chain uses TRBV6-1 and TRBJ2-7; D may be TRBD1 (5 bases). V lost 4 bases and J 0 bases, leaving 10 bases between the germline ends. Germline values: CDR1 MNHNS, CDR2 SASEGT. The CDR3 extends over 14 amino acids.

DNA of the CDR3: TGTGCCAGCAGCCGCGGGAGGGCCTACGAGCAGTACTTC. Its protein is CASSRGRAYEQYF. V usage is TRBV5-6 and J usage is TRBJ2-7; 9 bases fit TRBD2. CDR3 length: 13 amino acids. V dropped 4 bases and J dropped 2; count of bases not matched to a gene: 1. Per germline, CDR1 SGHDT and CDR2 YYEEEE.

V usage is TRBV7-8 and J usage is TRBJ1-1, with a possible D match to TRBD1 (6 bases). Germline V lookup: CDR1 SGHVS, CDR2 FQNEAQ. V was clipped by 3 bases and J by 8 bases, with 10 bases between them. The CDR3 sequence is 12 residues long. The CDR3 here is CASSFDRTEAFF. The CDR3, as DNA: TGTGCCAGCAGCTTCGACAGGACCGAAGCTTTCTTT.

This clone appeared a few times. This chain joins TRBV7-6 and TRBJ1-5, with D possibly matching TRBD1 (5 bases). V was shortened by 3 bases and J by 2 bases, with 14 bases between the two germline ends. The CDR3 is made up of 16 amino acids. In germline, CDR1 is SGHVS, CDR2 FNYEAQ. Written as DNA, the CDR3 is TGTGCCAGCAGCTTGGGGGACCCCGGACGCAATCAGCCCCAGCATTTT. It translates to CASSLGDPGRNQPQHF.

This chain links TRBV11-2 with TRBJ2-3, with D unclear. Between the trimmed V and J ends, which lost 4 bases and 3 bases, there was a span of 5 bases. CDR1 is SGHAT, CDR2 FQNNGV, per germline. CDR3 length: 12 residues. CDR3 region: CASSSLTDTQYF. CDR3 nucleotide sequence: TGTGCCAGCAGCTCTCTAACAGATACGCAGTATTTT.

The CDR3, as DNA: TGTGCCAGCAGTGAATCTATGGCGTTTTTCTTC. It is translated as CASSESMAFFF. The rearrangement uses TRBV25-1 and TRBJ2-1; D uncertain. Trimming stripped 1 base from V and 16 bases from J, with 11 bases between. The CDR3 has 11 residues. CDR1 and CDR2 (germline): MGHDK, SYGVNS.

The J gene is TRBJ1-1, the V gene TRBV27; no firm D call. The V end lost 6 bases, the J end lost 11 bases, and 16 bases lay between the germline ends. Germline lookup yields CDR1 MNHEY and CDR2 SMNVEV (reference sequence). This CDR3 has 12 amino acids. The CDR3 region is CASSPTAGIAFF. Here the CDR3 DNA reads TGTGCCAGCAGCCCGACCGCGGGAATCGCTTTCTTT.

The chain has TRBV7-8 and TRBJ2-5; 7 bases agree with TRBD1. The CDR3 sequence is 15 residues long. Germline CDR1 and CDR2: SGHVS and FQNEAQ. After removal of 5 bases from V and 5 bases from J, the junction contained 11 bases not matched to a gene. The CDR3 DNA is TGTGCCAGCAGCCCCAGACAGGGTCAAGGGGAGACCCAGTACTTC. Translated, it gives CASSPRQGQGETQYF.

The CDR3 loop reads CASSLFRATEAFF. The DNA of the CDR3 is TGTGCCAGCAGTTTATTCCGGGCTACTGAAGCTTTCTTT. V usage is TRBV27 and J usage is TRBJ1-1; D gene unclear. CDR3 length equals 13 residues. V was cut by 1 base and J by 5 bases, with 8 bases left in between. CDR1 is MNHEY, CDR2 SMNVEV, per germline (reference sequence).

The rearrangement uses TRBV9 and TRBJ2-2, with 7 positions matching TRBD2. Unmatched junction bases numbered 5, after V lost 0 bases and J lost 6 bases. Germline-derived CDR1 and CDR2 are SGDLS and YYNGEE. The CDR3 spans 15 residues. CDR3 loop: CASSVVAGEPGELFF. For the CDR3, the DNA is TGTGCCAGCAGCGTAGTTGCGGGAGAACCCGGGGAGCTGTTTTTT.

This chain uses TRBV28 with TRBJ1-5; D ambiguous. From germline, CDR1 is MDHEN and CDR2 SYDVKM. V was clipped by 5 bases and J by 8 bases, with 16 bases between them. The length of the CDR3 is 14 residues. The CDR3 DNA is TGTGCCAGCAGTCCCCCGGGGAGGACGAAGCCCCAGCATTTT. Its translation: CASSPPGRTKPQHF.

The V gene is TRBV2, the J gene TRBJ2-3, with D maybe TRBD2 (7 bases). V dropped 6 bases and J dropped 3 bases, with 16 bases sitting between them. Germline V lookup: CDR1 SNHLY, CDR2 FYNNEI. CDR3 length: 15 amino acids. CDR3 nucleotide sequence: TGTGCCAGCAGGAAGGGGGGAGGGGGGACAGATACGCAGTATTTT. Translation: CASRKGGGGTDTQYF.

This clone appeared a few times. The chain joins TRBV18 to TRBJ1-2; D remains ambiguous. The V and J ends lost 0 bases and 4 bases respectively, with 9 bases between them. From germline, CDR1 is KGHSH and CDR2 LQKENI. The length of the CDR3 is 14 residues. CDR3 nucleotide sequence: TGTGCCAGCTCACCACCGGACGGTTCCTATGGCTACACCTTC. Protein: CASSPPDGSYGYTF.

The V and J genes are TRBV28 and TRBJ1-1; tentatively, D is TRBD1 (5 bases). Trimming pared 5 bases from V and 1 base from J, leaving 14 bases between. Germline V gene sequence: CDR1 MDHEN, CDR2 SYDVKM. The length of the CDR3 is 15 residues. Here the CDR3 DNA reads TGTGCCAGCAGTCCCAGTGGGCAGGGGAACACTGAAGCTTTCTTT. It translates to CASSPSGQGNTEAFF.

This clone occurred a few times. The genes are TRBV5-1 and TRBJ1-2; a possible D gene is TRBD1 (6 bases). Trimming shortened V by 2 bases and J by 5 bases, and 13 bases separated the two germline ends. This CDR3 has 14 amino acids. CDR1 and CDR2 from the germline V gene are SGHRS and YFSETQ. This CDR3 is CASSFTGGAYGYTF. Here the CDR3 DNA reads TGCGCCAGCAGCTTTACTGGGGGCGCTTATGGCTACACCTTC. The complete variable domain, with remaining parts taken from reference TRBV5-1 and TRBJ1-2, reads KAGVTQTPRYLIKTRGQQVTLSCSPISGHRSVSWYQQTPGQGLQFLFEYFSETQRNKGNFPGRFSGRQFSNSRSEMNVSTLELGDSALYLCASSFTGGAYGYTFGSGTRLTVV.

J is TRBJ1-1 and V is TRBV27; 10 bases align to TRBD1. Germline V gene sequence: CDR1 MNHEY, CDR2 SMNVEV (reference sequence). V lost 8 bases, J lost 4 bases, and 10 bases stayed unmatched. The CDR3 covers 15 residues. The CDR3 spells CASSRQGAIGTEAFF. The CDR3 bases are TGTGCCAGCTCTAGACAGGGGGCGATCGGCACTGAAGCTTTCTTT.

This sequence joins TRBV7-3 and TRBJ1-1; no firm D call. Between the trimmed V and J ends, which lost 5 bases and 2 bases, there was a span of 12 bases. CDR3 length equals 14 residues. CDR1 is SGHTA, CDR2 FQGTGA, per germline. CDR3 DNA: TGTGCCAGCAGCACGTACGACGGCAACACTGAAGCTTTCTTT. Its protein is CASSTYDGNTEAFF. Together with reference TRBV7-3 and TRBJ1-1, the CDR3 gives the full variable domain: GAGVSQTPSNKVTEKGKYVELRCDPISGHTALYWYRQSLGQGPEFLIYFQGTGAADDSGLPNDRFFAVRPEGSVSTLKIQRTERGDSAVYLCASSTYDGNTEAFFGQGTRLTVV.

V and J are TRBV30 and TRBJ2-5; possibly TRBD1 for D (5 bases). Germline CDR1 and CDR2: GTSNPN and SVGIG (reference sequence). The CDR3 spans 11 residues. With 5 bases removed from V and 1 base from J, the gap between germline ends came to 5 bases. CDR3 nucleotide sequence: TGTGCCTGGCAGGGCCAAGAGACCCAGTACTTC. This codes for CAWQGQETQYF. Supplemented by reference TRBV30 and TRBJ2-5, the full variable domain reads SQTIHQWPATLVQPVGSPLSLECTVEGTSNPNLYWYRQAAGRGLQLLFYSVGIGQISSEVPQNLSASRPQDRQFILSSKKLLLSDSGFYLCAWQGQETQYFGPGTRLLVL.